This is a list of T cell receptor beta chains from one sample in a study of early T cells in non-severe SARS-CoV-2 infection. A single record per CDR3 protein comes from TCRdb applying MiXCR to the 5' RACE reads. The table includes almost 65,000 distinct CDR3 sequences, over 4% detected once. Material for sequencing was whole blood. These TCRs come from an adult who was a healthcare worker with PCR-confirmed SARS-CoV-2 infection or an uninfected control (not recorded which). Both conserved end residues are part of each CDR3. D genes are given only for firm matches. Expanded clones are given a class, and other clones once, few, many or no size at all.

clone_size	v_call	d_call	j_call	cdr3_nt	cdr3_aa
few	TRBV6-2/TRBV6-3	-	TRBJ1-1	TGTGCCAGCAGCCTCGATCAGAACACTGAAGCTTTCTTT	CASSLDQNTEAFF
few	TRBV29-1	TRBD2	TRBJ2-3	TGCAGCGTTGACATCTCCGGGACTAGCGTTTCAACAGATACGCAGTATTTT	CSVDISGTSVSTDTQYF
many	TRBV6-6	-	TRBJ1-5	TGTGCCAGCAGTTACTCTCCGGGACGAAGCAATCAGCCCCAGCATTTT	CASSYSPGRSNQPQHF
many	TRBV6-5	-	TRBJ2-2	TGTGCCAGCAGTTACTCTCCTAGTGGGGAGCTGTTTTTT	CASSYSPSGELFF
-	TRBV19	-	TRBJ2-1	TGTGCCAGTAGATGGGGGGCCTACAATGAGCAGTTCTTC	CASRWGAYNEQFF
many	TRBV14	-	TRBJ2-7	TGTGCCAGCAGCCTGTCTCAGGGTTTGATCGACGAGCAGTACTTC	CASSLSQGLIDEQYF
-	TRBV4-3	-	TRBJ1-6	TGCGCCAGCAGCCAGGATTCTGATCCGGATTCACCCCTCCACTTT	CASSQDSDPDSPLHF
many	TRBV29-1	-	TRBJ2-1	TGCAGCGTTGAGTCAAAGAAGGACAATGAGCAGTTCTTC	CSVESKKDNEQFF
-	TRBV11-2	-	TRBJ2-5	TGTGCCAGCAGCTCAAACGGAGGGATGGCCCAGTACTTC	CASSSNGGMAQYF
many	TRBV3-1	-	TRBJ2-3	TGTGCCAGCAGCTTCAGGGCAGATACGCAGTATTTT	CASSFRADTQYF
-	TRBV7-8	-	TRBJ2-1	TGTGCCAGCAGCCTGCCGGGGGGCCCATACAATGAGCAGTTCTTC	CASSLPGGPYNEQFF
many	TRBV5-3	TRBD1	TRBJ1-2	TGTGCCAGAAGCTGTCGGACAGGGAGGTGTAACTATGGCTACACCTTC	CARSCRTGRCNYGYTF
many	TRBV11-2	-	TRBJ2-3	TGTGCCAGCAGCTGGACAAGCGGCACAGATACGCAGTATTTT	CASSWTSGTDTQYF
few	TRBV2	-	TRBJ2-7	TGTGCCAGCAGTGACGGGGGGCTTACCTACGAGCAGTACTTC	CASSDGGLTYEQYF
many	TRBV18	-	TRBJ2-1	TGTGCCAGCTCACCCACACAGGTCTCCTACAATGAGCAGTTCTTC	CASSPTQVSYNEQFF
-	TRBV12-3/TRBV12-4	-	TRBJ1-1	TGTGCCAGCAGTCCATGGGACGGCCCTGAAGCTTTCTTT	CASSPWDGPEAFF
many	TRBV3-1	-	TRBJ2-2	TGTGCCAGCAGCCAAGATTTAGCATTGCCCACCGGGGAGCTGTTTTTT	CASSQDLALPTGELFF
-	TRBV20-1	-	TRBJ2-5	TGCAGTGCTGTTTTCAGAGATTTTCAAGAGACCCAGTACTTC	CSAVFRDFQETQYF
many	TRBV27	TRBD1	TRBJ1-4	TGTGCCAGCGGGGGACGGACAGGGGGTGAAAAACTGTTTTTT	CASGGRTGGEKLFF
many	TRBV4-2	TRBD1	TRBJ2-2	TGTGCCAGCAGCCAAGAGGAAGAAGGGGGCGCGAACACCGGGGAGCTGTTTTTT	CASSQEEEGGANTGELFF
few	TRBV5-1	-	TRBJ2-5	TGCGCCAGCAGCTCGGCAGGTCGCCAAGAGACCCAGTACTTC	CASSSAGRQETQYF
-	TRBV6-2/TRBV6-3	-	TRBJ1-1	TGTGCCAGCAGTAATAACGCGGGAGGTGAAGCTTTCTTT	CASSNNAGGEAFF
many	TRBV12-3/TRBV12-4	-	TRBJ2-1	TGTGCCAGCAGCAGTTTGAATGAGCAGTTCTTC	CASSSLNEQFF